The 4 T cell receptor beta chains in this list originate from one sample, sequenced in a study of CD8 T cells in ankylosing spondylitis. TCRdb used MiXCR to reprocess the 5' RACE reads, holding one entry per CDR3 protein. The sample contains about 160,000 distinct CDR3 sequences, about 16% of which appear only once. Sample: blood, either unsorted or a sorted T cell fraction (not recorded which). These receptors were collected from a male donor with ankylosing spondylitis or in good health (not recorded which).

This clonotype was observed a few times. The rearrangement joins TRBV6-1 to TRBJ1-5; D not resolved. The CDR3 runs to 15 residues. The germline V gene has CDR1 MNHNS and CDR2 SASEGT. The ends were cut back, 6 bases at V and 0 bases at J, with 12 bases in the middle. The CDR3 is CASRAVLNSNQPQHF. DNA for the CDR3: TGTGCCAGCAGGGCAGTACTAAATAGCAATCAGCCCCAGCATTTT.

There are many counts of this clonotype. This chain uses TRBV4-1 with TRBJ1-6; 8 nucleotides align to TRBD1. CDR1 and CDR2 from the germline V gene are MGHRA and YSYEKL. This CDR3 has 14 residues. V trimming: 5 bases; J trimming: 9 bases; junction bases outside the gene matches: 6. The CDR3 loop reads CASSAGTGGSPLHF. The CDR3 bases are TGCGCCAGCAGCGCCGGGACAGGAGGTTCACCCCTCCACTTT.

At least ten counts were recorded for this clonotype. The CDR3 DNA reads TGCGCCAGCAGCTTACAGGCGGAAGCAGATACGCAGTATTTT. This gives the protein CASSLQAEADTQYF. This rearrangement joins TRBV5-1 to TRBJ2-3; D is possibly TRBD1 (5 bases). Germline V gives CDR1 SGHRS, CDR2 YFSETQ. This CDR3 region has 14 residues. The V end was cut by 2 bases, the J end by 4 bases, with 11 bases between.

J is TRBJ1-2 and V is TRBV11-2; 8 bases match TRBD1. V shed 4 bases and J 4 bases; nucleotides not matched to a gene: 5. CDR1 is SGHAT, CDR2 FQNNGV, per germline. The CDR3 is 14 residues long. The CDR3 DNA follows: TGTGCCAGCAGCTCGCAGGGGGCTGGCTATGGCTACACCTTC. It is translated as CASSSQGAGYGYTF.